Below are 28 T cell receptor beta chains sequenced from a single sample in a study of T-cell reconstitution after alpha-beta-depleted transplantation in children. Preparation of the TCRbeta library was carried out with unique molecular identifiers. In TCRdb, the PCR reads were re-called with MiXCR into one record per CDR3 protein. Among some 200,000 distinct CDR3 sequences, roughly a tenth were seen once, and the ten largest hold under 30%. The sequences come from PBMCs, collected before TCRalphabeta/CD19-depleted stem cell transplant. The receptor set was obtained from a child younger than two with acute myeloid leukemia, due to receive a stem cell transplant.

This clonotype was recorded at least ten times. V gene TRBV7-9 combines with J gene TRBJ2-7, with 7 nucleotides matching TRBD1. V was clipped by 1 base and J by 9 bases; unmatched bases: 3. This CDR3 contains 12 residues. Germline V gene data show CDR1 as SEHNR and CDR2 as FQNEAQ (reference sequence). The CDR3, as DNA: TGTGCCAGCAGCTTAGGAGGGGGCGGGCAGTACTTC. Protein product: CASSLGGGGQYF.

Ten or more counts support this clonotype. The rearrangement uses TRBV11-2 and TRBJ1-2; D not resolved. This CDR3 has 16 residues. The V gene lost 3 bases and the J gene lost 7 bases, with 21 bases spanning the gap. CDR1 is SGHAT and CDR2 is FQNNGV in the germline V gene. In DNA, the CDR3 is TGTGCCAGCAGCTTGAGTGGTGGTGGCTCCGTATTTGGCTACACCTTC. It is translated as CASSLSGGGSVFGYTF.

This clonotype was recorded at least ten times. The rearrangement joins TRBV4-1 to TRBJ2-2, with 9 bases aligning to TRBD1. CDR3 length: 17 residues. From germline, CDR1 is MGHRA and CDR2 YSYEKL. Trimming at V came to 1 base and at J to 3 bases, leaving 6 bases not matched to a gene. For the CDR3, the DNA is TGCGCCAGCAGCCAAGCTACAGGGGGCAGGGACACCGGGGAGCTGTTTTTT. As protein: CASSQATGGRDTGELFF.

The sample holds many counts of this clonotype. The chain uses TRBV3-1 and TRBJ2-1; 10 nucleotides agree with TRBD2. With V trimmed by 4 bases and J by 3 bases, 0 bases remained unmatched. The CDR3 has 14 amino acids. The V gene's germline CDR1 is LGHDT and CDR2 YNNKEL (reference sequence). The chain's CDR3 is CASSRLAGYNEQFF. The CDR3 DNA sequence: TGTGCCAGCAGCCGACTAGCGGGCTACAATGAGCAGTTCTTC.

This clonotype appeared many times. This chain joins TRBV20-1 and TRBJ1-2; 9 bases match TRBD1. Unmatched junction bases numbered 4, after V lost 0 bases and J lost 5 bases. Germline V gives CDR1 DFQATT, CDR2 SNEGSKA (reference sequence). The CDR3 has 14 amino acids. CDR3 loop: CSARDRGQGYGYTF. Written as DNA, the CDR3 is TGCAGTGCTAGAGATCGGGGACAGGGTTATGGCTACACCTTC.

This clonotype was detected many times. The chain uses TRBV24-1 and TRBJ2-7, with 11 bases fitting TRBD2. This CDR3 has 17 residues. V was clipped by 2 bases and J by 4 bases; unmatched bases: 9. Germline loops: CDR1 KGHDR, CDR2 SFDVKD. This CDR3 reads CATSDSSLAGGVYEQYF. The DNA of the CDR3 is TGTGCCACCAGTGATTCCTCTCTAGCGGGAGGTGTGTACGAGCAGTACTTC.

This clonotype showed up many times. V gene TRBV20-1 combines with J gene TRBJ1-2; weak D call: TRBD1 (6 bases). CDR3 length: 12 amino acids. Germline-derived CDR1 and CDR2 are DFQATT and SNEGSKA (reference sequence). Between the trimmed V and J ends, which lost 6 bases and 1 base, there was a span of 9 bases. CDR3 loop: CSALQGNYGYTF. The CDR3 DNA reads as TGCAGTGCGCTACAGGGTAACTATGGCTACACCTTC.

The table lists this clonotype with a few counts. V and J are TRBV7-6 and TRBJ2-7; 14 positions match TRBD2. The V gene end was trimmed by 2 bases and the J gene end by 0 bases; junction bases not matched to a gene: 12. The V gene's germline CDR1 is SGHVS and CDR2 FNYEAQ. The CDR3 loop spans 20 amino acids. CDR3 loop: CASSLIPGLAGVKFSYEQYF. CDR3 bases: TGTGCCAGCAGCTTAATCCCGGGACTAGCGGGAGTGAAATTCTCCTACGAGCAGTACTTC.

In regard to this clonotype: Relative to the germline gene, one junction end is altered; a read error may explain this. The genes are TRBV29-1 and TRBJ2-1, with 11 bases that match TRBD1. This CDR3 comprises 16 residues. CDR1 SQVTM and CDR2 ANQGSEA come from the germline V gene. The CDR3 spells CSVEDRGTGGNNKQFF. DNA for the CDR3: TGCAGCGTTGAAGATCGGGGGACAGGGGGTAACAATAAGCAGTTCTTC.

This clonotype came up many times. The rearrangement joins TRBV11-2 to TRBJ1-4; D uncertain. Germline V gene lookup returns CDR1 SGHAT and CDR2 FQNNGV. The CDR3 extends over 13 amino acids. Trimming removed 0 bases at V and 10 bases at J, with 9 bases between. DNA for the CDR3: TGTGCCAGCAGCTTAGATCTGGGGAGAAAACTGTTTTTT. Translating gives CASSLDLGRKLFF.

V gene TRBV2 combines with J gene TRBJ2-1; TRBD2 aligns across 12 bases. This CDR3 spans 15 amino acids. Germline CDR1 SNHLY, CDR2 FYNNEI. The ends lost 4 bases at V and 9 bases at J; junction bases unmatched: 7. Here the CDR3 DNA reads TGTGCCAGCAGTGGGACTAGCGGGACCAGAGGTGAGCAGTTCTTC. Translation: CASSGTSGTRGEQFF.

In its sample, this clonotype was seen many times. CDR3 loop: CASSFGLAGDTSTDTQYF. CDR3 nucleotides: TGTGCCAGCAGCTTTGGACTAGCGGGGGATACTAGCACAGATACGCAGTATTTT. The chain carries TRBV11-1 and TRBJ2-3; the match to TRBD2 covers 13 bases. Trimming cost V 3 bases and J 0 bases; bases outside gene matches: 6. Germline lookup yields CDR1 SGHAT and CDR2 FQDESV (reference sequence). The CDR3 totals 18 residues.

This clonotype was picked up many times. The chain links TRBV20-1 to TRBJ2-2, with 10 bases fitting TRBD2. Germline CDR1 reads DFQATT; CDR2 reads SNEGSKA (reference sequence). The ends lost 0 bases at V and 4 bases at J; junction bases unmatched: 5. The CDR3 extends over 16 amino acids. The DNA for the CDR3 is TGCAGTGCTAGAGATTGGGCTAGCGGGGGCACCGGGGAGCTGTTTTTT. Translated, it gives CSARDWASGGTGELFF.

This clonotype was observed at least ten times. The chain employs TRBV6-1 and TRBJ2-7; 10 bases are shared with TRBD2. CDR3 length equals 15 residues. With 7 bases clipped from V and 3 bases from J, the junction kept 9 bases outside the gene matches. Germline V gene data show CDR1 as MNHNS and CDR2 as SASEGT. This CDR3 reads CASTAGLASIYEQYF. CDR3 coding DNA: TGTGCCAGCACGGCGGGACTAGCGTCTATCTACGAGCAGTACTTC.

There are many counts of this clonotype. The chain recombines TRBV7-3 with TRBJ2-2; a possible D gene is TRBD2 (6 bases). The CDR3 has 16 amino acids. Germline lookup yields CDR1 SGHTA and CDR2 FQGTGA. Trimming pared 3 bases from V and 2 bases from J, leaving 13 bases between. The chain's CDR3 is CASSLGQAGNTGELFF. The CDR3 DNA is TGTGCCAGCAGCTTGGGCCAAGCGGGCAACACCGGGGAGCTGTTTTTT.

This clonotype was counted ten times or more. The V gene is TRBV6-6, the J gene TRBJ2-7; tentative D call: TRBD2 (6 bases). Trimming left V 4 bases short and J 2 bases short, with 6 bases between. The CDR3 is 12 amino acids. Germline CDR1 and CDR2: MNHNY and SVGAGI (reference sequence). CDR3: CASSLAAYEQYF. CDR3 sequence (DNA): TGTGCCAGCAGTTTAGCGGCCTACGAGCAGTACTTC.

This clonotype was recorded many times. This chain uses TRBV5-1 with TRBJ2-3; 9 nucleotides line up with TRBD2. In germline, CDR1 is SGHRS, CDR2 YFSETQ. This CDR3 has 16 residues. Trimming cost V 2 bases and J 3 bases; bases outside gene matches: 7. The CDR3 nucleotides read TGCGCCAGCAGCTTCTTACCGACTAGCGGAACAGATACGCAGTATTTT. Protein product: CASSFLPTSGTDTQYF.

The chain combines TRBV29-1 with TRBJ1-1; D remains ambiguous. CDR1 is SQVTM and CDR2 is ANQGSEA in the germline V gene. The length of the CDR3 is 12 residues. The V gene lost 5 bases and the J gene lost 7 bases, with 14 bases spanning the gap. The CDR3 loop reads CSVKGARVEAFF. The CDR3 DNA reads as TGCAGCGTTAAGGGCGCTAGGGTTGAAGCTTTCTTT.

This clonotype was found many times. The chain couples TRBV20-1 to TRBJ2-1; TRBD2 might be the D (6 bases). The CDR3 spans 16 residues. Germline values: CDR1 DFQATT, CDR2 SNEGSKA (reference sequence). V was pared by 3 bases and J by 0 bases, with 15 bases between. Here the CDR3 reads CSARSRVGSSYNEQFF. The CDR3 nucleotides read TGCAGTGCTAGGTCCCGAGTCGGGAGCTCCTACAATGAGCAGTTCTTC.

This clonotype came up once. At one boundary the junction diverges from the germline segment, which might be a read error. The chain joins TRBV12-3 or TRBV12-4 to TRBJ2-7; D is undetermined. This CDR3 has 12 residues. The CDR3 DNA reads TGTGCCAGCAGTCCCACTGGTTACGAGCAGCACTTC. Translated, it gives CASSPTGYEQHF.

This clonotype has a count of ten or more. This chain links TRBV20-1 with TRBJ2-5, with D possibly called TRBD1 or TRBD2 (6 bases each). The CDR3 sequence is 12 residues long. Germline loops: CDR1 DFQATT, CDR2 SNEGSKA (reference sequence). Trimming left V 0 bases short and J 5 bases short, with 7 bases between. Written as DNA, the CDR3 is TGCAGTGCTAGAGAAGGGGGGGAGACCCAGTACTTC. Translated: CSAREGGETQYF.

Ten or more counts support this clonotype. The V and J genes are TRBV20-1 and TRBJ1-4; D may be TRBD1 (6 bases). Germline V gives CDR1 DFQATT, CDR2 SNEGSKA (reference sequence). V gave up 5 bases and J gave up 5 bases, with 15 bases separating them. The CDR3 totals 14 residues. CDR3 in amino acids: CSAEKVQGNEKLFF. For the CDR3, the DNA is TGCAGTGCTGAGAAGGTTCAGGGGAATGAAAAACTGTTTTTT.

This clonotype came up many times. The J gene is TRBJ1-1, the V gene TRBV29-1, with TRBD1 as a possible D gene (6 bases). Germline CDR1 is SQVTM and CDR2 is ANQGSEA. The CDR3 runs to 12 residues. With 5 bases removed from V and 4 bases from J, the gap between germline ends came to 11 bases. CDR3 sequence: CSVRGSGTEAFF. As DNA, the CDR3 is TGCAGCGTTAGGGGGTCAGGCACTGAAGCTTTCTTT. The whole variable domain, remainder taken from reference TRBV29-1 and TRBJ1-1, is SAVISQKPSRDICQRGTSLTIQCQVDSQVTMMFWYRQQPGQSLTLIATANQGSEATYESGFVIDKFPISRPNLTFSTLTVSNMSPEDSSIYLCSVRGSGTEAFFGQGTRLTVV.

The J gene is TRBJ1-1, the V gene TRBV11-1; tentative D call: TRBD1 (5 bases). The CDR3 is 15 residues long. V shed 5 bases and J shed 5 bases, with 18 bases lying between them. CDR1 and CDR2 (germline): SGHAT, FQDESV (reference sequence). The CDR3 here is CASSPDLPEGTEAFF. For the CDR3, the DNA is TGTGCCAGCAGCCCGGACCTGCCTGAGGGGACTGAAGCTTTCTTT.

This clonotype appeared many times. The CDR3 DNA follows: TGCGCCAGCAGTTTTGGGGGATTTAGAACGTCCGATGGCTACACCTTC. Its translation: CASSFGGFRTSDGYTF. This chain uses TRBV5-1 with TRBJ1-2; tentative D call: TRBD1 (5 bases). Trimming pared 5 bases from V and 6 bases from J, leaving 23 bases between. CDR1 is SGHRS and CDR2 is YFSETQ in the germline V gene. CDR3 length: 16 residues.

This clonotype was picked up many times. DNA for the CDR3: TGTGCCAGCAGCCGCGGTAATTCACCCCTCCACTTT. Amino acids: CASSRGNSPLHF. The chain links TRBV11-2 to TRBJ1-6; no definite D call. The CDR3 totals 12 residues. Trimming removed 5 bases at V and 6 bases at J, with 5 bases between. Germline CDR1 is SGHAT and CDR2 is FQNNGV.

This clonotype was seen repeatedly, ten times or more. V is TRBV9 and J is TRBJ2-7, with 7 bases identical to TRBD1. Trimming cost V 4 bases and J 4 bases; bases outside gene matches: 5. This CDR3 spans 13 amino acids. The V gene's germline CDR1 is SGDLS and CDR2 YYNGEE. Here the CDR3 DNA reads TGTGCCAGCAGCCTACGACAGGGTTACGAGCAGTACTTC. Translated, it gives CASSLRQGYEQYF.

This clonotype appeared a few times. The rearrangement links TRBV5-4 to TRBJ2-4; D unclear. Trimming pared 4 bases from V and 1 base from J, leaving 18 bases between. Germline assignment: CDR1 SGHNT and CDR2 YYREEE (reference sequence). The CDR3 has 17 residues. CDR3 DNA sequence: TGTGCCAGCAGCAAGAATGCAGGAGCGCACGCCAAAAACATTCAGTACTTC. It encodes CASSKNAGAHAKNIQYF.